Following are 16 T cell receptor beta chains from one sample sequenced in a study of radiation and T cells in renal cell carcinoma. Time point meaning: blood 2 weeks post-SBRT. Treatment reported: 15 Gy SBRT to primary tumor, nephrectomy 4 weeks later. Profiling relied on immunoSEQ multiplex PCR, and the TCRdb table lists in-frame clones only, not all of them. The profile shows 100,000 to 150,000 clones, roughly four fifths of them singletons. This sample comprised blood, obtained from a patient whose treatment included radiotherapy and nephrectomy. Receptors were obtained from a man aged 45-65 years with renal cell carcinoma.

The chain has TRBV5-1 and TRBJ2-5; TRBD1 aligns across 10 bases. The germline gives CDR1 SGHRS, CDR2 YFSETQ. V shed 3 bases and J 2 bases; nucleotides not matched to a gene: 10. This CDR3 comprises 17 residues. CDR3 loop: CASSWGTGDGWQETQYF. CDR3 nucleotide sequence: TGCGCCAGCAGCTGGGGGACAGGGGACGGGTGGCAAGAGACCCAGTACTTC.

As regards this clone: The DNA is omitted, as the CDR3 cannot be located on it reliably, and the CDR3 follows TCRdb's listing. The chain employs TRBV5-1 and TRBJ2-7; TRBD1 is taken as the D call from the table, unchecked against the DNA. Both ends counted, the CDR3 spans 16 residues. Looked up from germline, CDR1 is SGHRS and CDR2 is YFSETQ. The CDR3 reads CASSSRVGQGIGGVDF.

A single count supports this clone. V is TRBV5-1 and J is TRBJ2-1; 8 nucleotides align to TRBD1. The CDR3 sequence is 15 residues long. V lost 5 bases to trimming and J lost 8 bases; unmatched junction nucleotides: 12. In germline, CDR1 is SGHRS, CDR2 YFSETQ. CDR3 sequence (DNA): TGCGCCAGCAGAAATGGTCCCCAGACAGGGGATGAGCAGTTCTTC. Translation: CASRNGPQTGDEQFF. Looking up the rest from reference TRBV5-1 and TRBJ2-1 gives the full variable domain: KAGVTQTPRYLIKTRGQQVTLSCSPISGHRSVSWYQQTPGQGLQFLFEYFSETQRNKGNFPGRFSGRQFSNSRSEMNVSTLELGDSALYLCASRNGPQTGDEQFFGPGTRLTVL.

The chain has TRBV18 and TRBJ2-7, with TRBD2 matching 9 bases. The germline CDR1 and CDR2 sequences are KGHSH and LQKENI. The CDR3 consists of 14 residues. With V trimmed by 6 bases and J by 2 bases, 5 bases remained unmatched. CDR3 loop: CASSRTSDTYEQYF. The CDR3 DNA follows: TGTGCCAGCTCTAGGACTAGCGACACCTACGAGCAGTACTTC.

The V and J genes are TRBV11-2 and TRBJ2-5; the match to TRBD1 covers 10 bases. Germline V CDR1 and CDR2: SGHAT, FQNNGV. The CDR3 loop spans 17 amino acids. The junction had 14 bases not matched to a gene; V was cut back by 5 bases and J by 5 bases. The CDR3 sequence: CASSQTTGGGRGETQYF. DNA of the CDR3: TGTGCCAGCAGCCAAACGACAGGGGGCGGACGCGGGGAGACCCAGTACTTC.

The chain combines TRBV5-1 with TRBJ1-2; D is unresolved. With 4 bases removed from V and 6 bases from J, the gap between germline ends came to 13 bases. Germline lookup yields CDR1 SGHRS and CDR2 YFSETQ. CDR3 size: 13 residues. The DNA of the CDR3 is TGCGCCAGCAGCCTGGATAGTCGTAATGGCTACACCTTC. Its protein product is CASSLDSRNGYTF.

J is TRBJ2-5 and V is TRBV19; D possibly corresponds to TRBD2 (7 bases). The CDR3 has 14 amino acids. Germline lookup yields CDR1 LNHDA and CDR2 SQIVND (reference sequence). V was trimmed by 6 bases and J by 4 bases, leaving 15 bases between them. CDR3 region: CASRGAGVGETQYF. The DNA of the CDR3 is TGTGCCAGTAGGGGGGCGGGGGTCGGAGAGACCCAGTACTTC.

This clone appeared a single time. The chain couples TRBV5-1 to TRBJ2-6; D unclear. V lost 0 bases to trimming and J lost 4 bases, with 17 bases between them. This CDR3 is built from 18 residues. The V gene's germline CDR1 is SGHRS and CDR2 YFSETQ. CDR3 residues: CASSLALADTAGANVLTF. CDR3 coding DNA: TGCGCCAGCAGCTTGGCCCTGGCGGATACAGCCGGGGCCAACGTCCTGACTTTC.

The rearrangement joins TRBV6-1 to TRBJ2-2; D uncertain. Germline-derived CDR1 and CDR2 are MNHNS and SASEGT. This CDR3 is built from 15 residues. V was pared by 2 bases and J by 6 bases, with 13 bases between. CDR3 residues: CASSEFSDGAGELFF. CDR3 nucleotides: TGTGCCAGCAGTGAATTCAGTGATGGAGCCGGGGAGCTGTTTTTT.

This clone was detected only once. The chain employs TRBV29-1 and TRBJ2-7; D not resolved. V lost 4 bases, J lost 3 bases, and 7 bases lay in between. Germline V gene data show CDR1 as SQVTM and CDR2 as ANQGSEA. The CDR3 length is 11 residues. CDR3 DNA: TGCAGCGTTGTGGCCGGCTACGAGCAGTACTTC. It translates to CSVVAGYEQYF.

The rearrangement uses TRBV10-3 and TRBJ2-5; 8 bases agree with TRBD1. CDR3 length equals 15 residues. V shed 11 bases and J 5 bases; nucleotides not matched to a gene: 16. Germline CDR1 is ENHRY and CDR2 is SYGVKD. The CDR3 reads CAASAQQGGVETQYF. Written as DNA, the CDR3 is TGTGCCGCATCCGCACAACAGGGGGGCGTCGAGACCCAGTACTTC.

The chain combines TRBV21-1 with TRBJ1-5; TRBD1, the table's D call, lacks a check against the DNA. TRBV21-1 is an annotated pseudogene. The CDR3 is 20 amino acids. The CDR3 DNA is TGTGCCAGCAGCAAAGACGGAAACAGGGGGCACCCTATCGGCAATCAGCCCCAGCATTTT. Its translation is CASSKDGNRGHPIGNQPQHF.

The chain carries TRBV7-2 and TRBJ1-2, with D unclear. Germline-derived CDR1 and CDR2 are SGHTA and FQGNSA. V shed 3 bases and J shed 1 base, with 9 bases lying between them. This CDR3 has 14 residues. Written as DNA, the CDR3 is TGTGCCAGCAGCTTTTCTTACAGTAACTATGGCTACACCTTC. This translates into CASSFSYSNYGYTF.

CDR3 region: CASSPQDSSGNTIYF. In nucleotides, the CDR3 is TGTGCCAGCTCACCACAGGACAGTTCTGGAAACACCATATATTTT. The chain employs TRBV18 and TRBJ1-3, with D possibly TRBD1 on 6 matching bases. The length of the CDR3 is 15 residues. With 1 base removed from V and 1 base from J, the gap between germline ends came to 8 bases. Germline V lookup: CDR1 KGHSH, CDR2 LQKENI.

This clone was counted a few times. DNA for the CDR3: TGTGCCAGCAGCCAATTGGGAGAGGGCAATCAGCCCCAGCATTTT. As protein: CASSQLGEGNQPQHF. J is TRBJ1-5 and V is TRBV16; D gene unclear. The V end lost 1 base, the J end lost 2 bases, and 9 bases lay between the germline ends. Per the germline V gene, CDR1 is KGHSY and CDR2 is FQNENV. This CDR3 is built from 15 residues.

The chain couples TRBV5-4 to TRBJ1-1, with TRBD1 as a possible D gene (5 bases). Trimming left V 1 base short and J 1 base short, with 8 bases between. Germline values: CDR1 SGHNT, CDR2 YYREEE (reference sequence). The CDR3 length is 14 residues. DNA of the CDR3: TGTGCCAGCAGCTTGTTGCAGGGGAACACTGAAGCTTTCTTT. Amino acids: CASSLLQGNTEAFF.